Following are 9 T cell receptor beta chains from one sample sequenced in a study of blood T cell repertoires in COVID-19. The table came from immunoSEQ multiplex PCR; TCRdb's copy has only in-frame clones and leaves some out. The table includes 130,000 to 150,000 clones, approximately 84% detected once. Sequencing input: peripheral blood. These receptors all stem from a human donor with acute or convalescent COVID-19. The donor label of this sample is uncertain.

This sequence joins TRBV7-6 and TRBJ2-1; perhaps TRBD1 as D (7 bases). Germline CDR1 and CDR2: SGHVS and FNYEAQ. Trimming stripped 3 bases from V and 8 bases from J, with 14 bases between. The CDR3 length is 14 residues. The CDR3: CASSLAQGRYEQFF. The CDR3 DNA reads TGTGCCAGCAGCTTGGCACAGGGGAGGTATGAGCAGTTCTTC.

The V and J genes are TRBV19 and TRBJ1-2; TRBD1 agrees at 8 bases. Germline values: CDR1 LNHDA, CDR2 SQIVND (reference sequence). The J segment lost 0 bases and the V segment lost 3 bases, leaving 6 bases of the junction unmatched. The CDR3 runs 16 residues. CDR3 sequence: CASSMGQVGTNYGYTF. For the CDR3, the DNA is TGTGCCAGTAGTATGGGACAGGTCGGGACTAACTATGGCTACACCTTC.

J is TRBJ2-2 and V is TRBV9, with 9 bases matching TRBD2. With 2 bases clipped from V and 6 bases from J, the junction kept 8 bases outside the gene matches. CDR1 SGDLS and CDR2 YYNGEE come from the germline V gene. CDR3 size: 16 residues. CDR3 DNA sequence: TGTGCCAGCAGCGTCCCTGGGGCGGGAGGGCCCGGGGAGCTGTTTTTT. Translating gives CASSVPGAGGPGELFF.

The sample holds a few counts of this clone. J is TRBJ2-1 and V is TRBV7-6, with 9 bases aligning to TRBD2. V lost 2 bases and J lost 8; bases outside the gene matches: 10. Germline values: CDR1 SGHVS, CDR2 FNYEAQ. The CDR3 loop spans 16 amino acids. Written as DNA, the CDR3 is TGTGCCAGCAGCTTATCTCGGCGGGAGGGCTTGTATGAGCAGTTCTTC. Translated: CASSLSRREGLYEQFF.

This chain uses TRBV30 with TRBJ2-1; D might be TRBD2 (5 bases). Trimming took off 8 bases at V and 1 base at J, with 12 bases between the two ends. The CDR3 has 13 amino acids. Germline assignment: CDR1 GTSNPN and CDR2 SVGIG (reference sequence). CDR3 loop: CAGRGYSYNEQFF. The CDR3 DNA follows: TGTGCCGGAAGAGGGTATTCCTACAATGAGCAGTTCTTC.

The chain couples TRBV6-5 to TRBJ1-6; tentative D call: TRBD1 (6 bases). The germline V gene encodes CDR1 MNHEY and CDR2 SVGAGI. This CDR3 region has 15 residues. Trimming shortened V by 6 bases and J by 5 bases, and 14 bases separated the two germline ends. This chain's CDR3 is CASRTLGADNSPLHF. CDR3 DNA sequence: TGTGCCAGCAGGACCCTGGGGGCAGATAATTCACCCCTCCACTTT.

The V and J genes are TRBV2 and TRBJ1-1; D possibly corresponds to TRBD1 (5 bases). V shed 2 bases and J shed 3 bases, with 10 bases lying between them. Per the germline V gene, CDR1 is SNHLY and CDR2 is FYNNEI. The CDR3 has 14 residues. CDR3 nucleotide sequence: TGTGCCAGCAGTGAAAGGGGCACCCACACTGAAGCTTTCTTT. Its translation is CASSERGTHTEAFF.

This sequence joins TRBV28 and TRBJ1-1; 8 bases are a match to TRBD1. The CDR3 runs to 10 residues. From germline, CDR1 is MDHEN and CDR2 SYDVKM. The V and J ends lost 6 bases and 11 bases, in that order; junction bases with no gene match: 2. CDR3 DNA sequence: TGTGCCAGCAGGGGACAGGAGGCTTTCTTT. It specifies CASRGQEAFF.

On this clone itself: Additional DNA sequences in this sample encode the identical CDR3. V gene TRBV4-2 combines with J gene TRBJ1-1; D gene unclear. The CDR3 covers 14 residues. V was clipped by 1 base and J by 1 base, with 7 bases between them. CDR1 is LGHNA and CDR2 is YNFKEQ in the germline V gene. CDR3 region: CASSQGQGNTEAFF. The CDR3 DNA is TGTGCCAGCAGCCAAGGACAAGGGAACACTGAAGCTTTCTTT.